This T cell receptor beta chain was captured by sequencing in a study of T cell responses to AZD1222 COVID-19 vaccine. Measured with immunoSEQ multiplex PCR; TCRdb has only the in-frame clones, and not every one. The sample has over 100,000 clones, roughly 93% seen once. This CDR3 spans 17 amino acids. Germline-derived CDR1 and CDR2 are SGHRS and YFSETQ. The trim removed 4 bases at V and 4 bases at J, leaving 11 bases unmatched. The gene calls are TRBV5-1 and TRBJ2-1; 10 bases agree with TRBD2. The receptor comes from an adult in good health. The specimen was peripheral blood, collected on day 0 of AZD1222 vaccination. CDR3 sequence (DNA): TGCGCCAGCAGCCGCACCTGGCAGCGGGGGGGGTACAATGAGCAGTTCTTC. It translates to CASSRTWQRGGYNEQFF. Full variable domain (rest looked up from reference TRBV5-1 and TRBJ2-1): KAGVTQTPRYLIKTRGQQVTLSCSPISGHRSVSWYQQTPGQGLQFLFEYFSETQRNKGNFPGRFSGRQFSNSRSEMNVSTLELGDSALYLCASSRTWQRGGYNEQFFGPGTRLTVL.